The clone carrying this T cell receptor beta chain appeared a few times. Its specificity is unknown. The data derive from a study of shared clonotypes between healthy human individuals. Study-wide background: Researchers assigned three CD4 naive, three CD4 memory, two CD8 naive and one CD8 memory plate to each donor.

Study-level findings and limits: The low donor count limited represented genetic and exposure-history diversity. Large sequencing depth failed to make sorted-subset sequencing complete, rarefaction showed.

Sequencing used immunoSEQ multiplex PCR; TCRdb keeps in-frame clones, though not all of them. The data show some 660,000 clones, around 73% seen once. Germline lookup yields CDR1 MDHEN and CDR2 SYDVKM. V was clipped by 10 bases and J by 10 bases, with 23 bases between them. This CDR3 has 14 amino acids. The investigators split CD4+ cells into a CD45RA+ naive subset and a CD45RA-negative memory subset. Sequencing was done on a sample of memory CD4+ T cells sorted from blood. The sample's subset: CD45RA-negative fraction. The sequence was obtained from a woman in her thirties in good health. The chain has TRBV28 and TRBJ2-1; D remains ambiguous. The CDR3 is CATMGTWKRSEQFF. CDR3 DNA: TGTGCCACAATGGGCACCTGGAAACGGAGCGAGCAGTTCTTC.